Below are 21 T cell receptor beta chains sequenced from a single sample in a study of cytomegalovirus exposure and HLA in healthy donors. PCR primers comprised 60 Vbeta and 13 Jbeta primers. The method was immunoSEQ multiplex PCR; TCRdb's version includes in-frame clones alone and lacks a portion of them. The profile shows tens of thousands of clones, 60% to 80% of them singletons. Specimen: PBMCs. Receptors were obtained from a woman in her fifties or sixties in good health and CMV-seropositive.

The table lists this clone with a count of one. The rearrangement joins TRBV10-3 to TRBJ2-7, with D perhaps matching TRBD2 (5 bases). CDR1 and CDR2 from the germline V gene are ENHRY and SYGVKD. The CDR3 totals 13 residues. The ends were cut back, 6 bases at V and 9 bases at J, with 18 bases in the middle. CDR3 in DNA: TGTGCCATCAGCGCTCAACTGGGAGCAGGGCAGTACTTC. It codes for CAISAQLGAGQYF.

The V and J genes are TRBV4-2 and TRBJ1-6, with 9 bases matching TRBD1. CDR1 LGHNA and CDR2 YNFKEQ come from the germline V gene. This CDR3 has 16 amino acids. Germline trimming cut 0 bases from V and 9 bases from J; bases unmatched to any gene: 6. The DNA for the CDR3 is TGTGCCAGCAGCCAAGATCCGGGACAGGGCGGTTCACCCCTCCACTTT. Translation: CASSQDPGQGGSPLHF.

The chain carries TRBV19 and TRBJ1-4; TRBD1 might be the D (5 bases). V was pared by 5 bases and J by 13 bases, with 14 bases between. The CDR3 consists of 12 residues. Germline CDR1 is LNHDA and CDR2 is SQIVND (reference sequence). The CDR3 reads CASSPRTRTLFF. The CDR3 nucleotides read TGTGCCAGTAGTCCACGGACACGTACACTGTTTTTT.

The genes are TRBV6-5 and TRBJ2-5, with 8 bases matching TRBD1. Trimming took 5 bases from V and 4 from J; bases not matched to a gene: 3. CDR1 MNHEY and CDR2 SVGAGI come from the germline V gene. The length of the CDR3 is 13 residues. This CDR3 is CASSRDRTETQYF. CDR3 sequence (DNA): TGTGCCAGCAGTCGGGACAGGACAGAGACCCAGTACTTC.

This chain joins TRBV6-5 and TRBJ2-5, with TRBD1 matching over 9 bases. The CDR3 loop spans 15 amino acids. The V gene's germline CDR1 is MNHEY and CDR2 SVGAGI. V lost 8 bases to trimming and J lost 5 bases; unmatched junction nucleotides: 12. The CDR3 coding sequence is TGTGCCAGCGGCAAAAACAGGGGGCGGGGTGAGACCCAGTACTTC. It specifies CASGKNRGRGETQYF.

This clone has just one count. The junction shows a germline mismatch at one end, possibly a read error. The J gene is TRBJ2-2, the V gene TRBV7-7; 7 nucleotides line up with TRBD1. The CDR3 runs to 15 residues. CDR1 and CDR2 from the germline V gene are SSHAT and FNYEAQ (reference sequence). The CDR3 coding sequence is TGTGCTAGCAGCCCCCTGAGACAGGGCTCCGGGGAGCTGTTTTTT. As protein: CASSPLRQGSGELFF.

CDR3 coding DNA: TGTGCCAGCAGCTTGACAGGGCTAATGAACACTGAAGCTTTCTTT. This sequence encodes CASSLTGLMNTEAFF. The rearrangement uses TRBV7-2 and TRBJ1-1; 7 positions match TRBD1. The V and J ends lost 3 bases and 0 bases, in that order; junction bases with no gene match: 4. Looked up from germline, CDR1 is SGHTA and CDR2 is FQGNSA. This CDR3 is 15 amino acids long.

V and J are TRBV25-1 and TRBJ2-4, with D perhaps matching TRBD2 (6 bases). Trimming stripped 1 base from V and 0 bases from J, with 10 bases between. From germline, CDR1 is MGHDK and CDR2 SYGVNS. CDR3 length: 16 amino acids. The CDR3 DNA reads TGTGCCAGCAGTGAATCGATTAGCGGAGCCAAAAACATTCAGTACTTC. It is translated as CASSESISGAKNIQYF.

In its sample, this clone was seen a few times. V usage is TRBV6-1 and J usage is TRBJ1-5; D remains ambiguous. The CDR3 runs to 14 residues. Trimming took 4 bases from V and 4 from J, leaving 11 bases between them. CDR1 and CDR2 (germline): MNHNS, SASEGT. CDR3 loop: CASSGAAGNQPQHF. DNA of the CDR3: TGTGCCAGCAGTGGGGCGGCGGGAAATCAGCCCCAGCATTTT.

This rearrangement joins TRBV11-2 to TRBJ1-4; D uncertain. The length of the CDR3 is 15 residues. CDR1 is SGHAT, CDR2 FQNNGV, per germline. V was cut by 6 bases and J by 6 bases, with 17 bases left in between. The CDR3 sequence: CASRYGRGPDEKLFF. CDR3 sequence (DNA): TGTGCCAGCAGATACGGACGAGGGCCGGATGAAAAACTGTTTTTT.

This chain links TRBV19 with TRBJ1-5; a weak D match, TRBD1 (6 bases). The CDR3 runs 16 residues. Germline V CDR1 and CDR2: LNHDA, SQIVND (reference sequence). Trimming removed 5 bases from V and 0 bases from J, with 14 bases in between. The CDR3 protein is CASSPQGSDSNQPQHF. Written as DNA, the CDR3 is TGTGCCAGTAGTCCGCAGGGGTCCGATAGCAATCAGCCCCAGCATTTT.

V usage is TRBV5-1 and J usage is TRBJ2-3; 7 nucleotides line up with TRBD2. The CDR3 contains 17 residues. Germline V gene lookup returns CDR1 SGHRS and CDR2 YFSETQ. The V segment lost 3 bases and the J segment 8 bases; nucleotides outside the gene matches: 18. CDR3 sequence reads: CASSSPLGEGRPSTQYF. In DNA, the CDR3 is TGCGCCAGCAGCTCGCCCCTTGGGGAGGGGCGGCCCAGTACGCAGTATTTT.

This chain connects TRBV4-1 to TRBJ2-1; TRBD2 matches 8 bases. The length of the CDR3 is 15 residues. Germline V gives CDR1 MGHRA, CDR2 YSYEKL. V lost 4 bases, J lost 7 bases, and 9 bases stayed unmatched. CDR3 coding DNA: TGCGCCAGCAGCCTGCGAGCGGGAGTTGTGAATGAGCAGTTCTTC. It encodes CASSLRAGVVNEQFF.

This clone came up a few times. V gene TRBV19 combines with J gene TRBJ2-1, with 9 bases matching TRBD2. Trimming took 3 bases from V and 0 from J; bases not matched to a gene: 12. CDR1 LNHDA and CDR2 SQIVND come from the germline V gene (reference sequence). This CDR3 has 19 residues. The CDR3 DNA is TGTGCCAGTAGTATCCCTAGCGGGAAGTCGGTCCCCTCCTACAATGAGCAGTTCTTC. Translation: CASSIPSGKSVPSYNEQFF. Full variable domain (remainder filled in from reference TRBV19 and TRBJ2-1): DGGITQSPKYLFRKEGQNVTLSCEQNLNHDAMYWYRQDPGQGLRLIYYSQIVNDFQKGDIAEGYSVSREKKESFPLTVTSAQKNPTAFYLCASSIPSGKSVPSYNEQFFGPGTRLTVL.

Regarding this clone: One end of the junction is discordant with germline, which a read error may explain. The rearrangement joins TRBV5-6 to TRBJ2-7; a possible D gene is TRBD1 (5 bases). CDR1 and CDR2 from the germline V gene are SGHDT and YYEEEE. This CDR3 has 13 residues. CDR3 sequence: CASSLGQRLEEYF. The CDR3 coding sequence is TGTGCCAGCAGCTTGGGACAGCGCCTCGAGGAGTACTTC.

This clone came up a few times. The V call is TRBV28, the J call TRBJ1-1; D may be TRBD1 (5 bases). V shed 6 bases and J shed 2 bases, with 10 bases lying between them. Germline CDR1 is MDHEN and CDR2 is SYDVKM. The CDR3 spans 13 residues. CDR3 bases: TGTGCCAGCAGAGAGACAGTAAACACTGAAGCTTTCTTT. Its translation: CASRETVNTEAFF.

V gene TRBV6-1 combines with J gene TRBJ1-2; weak D call: TRBD1 (6 bases). The V and J ends lost 10 bases and 4 bases respectively, with 19 bases between them. Germline values: CDR1 MNHNS, CDR2 SASEGT. The CDR3 sequence is 14 residues long. In DNA form, the CDR3 reads TGTGCCAACTCCCCCGTTACAGGGCCCTATGGCTACACCTTC. This codes for CANSPVTGPYGYTF.

Only a few counts were recorded for this clone. The rearrangement uses TRBV6-6 and TRBJ1-6; no reliable D call. Germline loops: CDR1 MNHNY, CDR2 SVGAGI (reference sequence). The CDR3 spans 13 residues. V lost 7 bases and J 10 bases, leaving 14 bases between the germline ends. The CDR3 protein is CASMSTFMSPLHF. The CDR3 DNA sequence: TGTGCCAGCATGTCGACTTTTATGTCACCCCTCCACTTT.

This clone has a handful of counts. The rearrangement links TRBV19 to TRBJ2-3, with a weak D call TRBD2 (6 bases). Germline V gives CDR1 LNHDA, CDR2 SQIVND (reference sequence). The CDR3 is 16 residues long. Trimming took off 3 bases at V and 2 bases at J, with 15 bases between the two ends. The DNA for the CDR3 is TGTGCCAGTAGTATCGCGGGACTCATCAACACAGATACGCAGTATTTT. This encodes CASSIAGLINTDTQYF.

This chain links TRBV11-2 with TRBJ2-7, with 14 bases aligning to TRBD2. This CDR3 is 15 amino acids long. Germline V CDR1 and CDR2: SGHAT, FQNNGV. V was pared by 6 bases and J by 3 bases, with 4 bases of the junction left unmatched. The chain's CDR3 is CASRRGTSGSYEQYF. The CDR3 DNA reads TGTGCCAGCAGGAGAGGGACTAGCGGGAGCTACGAGCAGTACTTC.

This clone was detected a few times. The chain is built from TRBV7-2 and TRBJ2-2, with D maybe TRBD2 (7 bases). V dropped 1 base and J dropped 5 bases, with 20 bases sitting between them. This CDR3 region has 18 residues. Germline lookup yields CDR1 SGHTA and CDR2 FQGNSA. The CDR3 DNA follows: TGTGCCAGCAGCTTAGGGGGTCGGGGGGCAGGAGGGACCGGGGAGCTGTTTTTT. It translates to CASSLGGRGAGGTGELFF.